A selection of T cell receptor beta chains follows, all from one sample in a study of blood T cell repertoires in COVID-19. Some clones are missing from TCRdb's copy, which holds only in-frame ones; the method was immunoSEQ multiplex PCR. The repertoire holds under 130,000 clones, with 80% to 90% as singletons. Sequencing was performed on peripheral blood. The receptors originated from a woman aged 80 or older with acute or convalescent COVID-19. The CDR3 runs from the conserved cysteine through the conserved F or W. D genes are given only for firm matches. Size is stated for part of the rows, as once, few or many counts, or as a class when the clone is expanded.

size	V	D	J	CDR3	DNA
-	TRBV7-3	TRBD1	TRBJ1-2	CASSPPPGQGVDGYTF	TGTGCCAGCAGCCCCCCCCCTGGACAGGGAGTAGATGGCTACACCTTC
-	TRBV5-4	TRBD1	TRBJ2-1	CASSPGQGSFDEQFF	TGTGCCAGCAGCCCGGGACAGGGGAGCTTCGATGAGCAGTTCTTC
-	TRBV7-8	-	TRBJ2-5	CASSAVDTQYF	TGTGCCAGCAGCGCCGTAGATACCCAGTACTTC
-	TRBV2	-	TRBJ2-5	CASSVEQGETQYF	TGTGCCAGCAGTGTGGAGCAGGGGGAGACCCAGTACTTC
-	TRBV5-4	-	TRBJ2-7	CASSLGGYEQYF	TGTGCCAGCAGCTTAGGAGGCTACGAGCAGTACTTC
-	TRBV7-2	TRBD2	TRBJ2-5	CASSDPLAYQETQYF	TGTGCCAGCAGCGACCCACTAGCGTACCAAGAGACCCAGTACTTC
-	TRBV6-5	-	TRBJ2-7	CATGTGSSSYEQYF	TGTGCCACCGGAACAGGATCGAGCTCCTACGAGCAGTACTTC
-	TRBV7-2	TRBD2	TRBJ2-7	CASSRQRAGQTYEQYF	TGTGCCAGCAGCCGCCAGAGAGCGGGGCAGACCTACGAGCAGTACTTC
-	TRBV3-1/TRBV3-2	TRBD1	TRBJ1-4	CASSHSDDRDYEKLFF	TGTGCCAGCAGCCATTCCGACGACAGGGATTATGAAAAACTGTTTTTT
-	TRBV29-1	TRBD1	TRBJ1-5	CSVGQGNQPQHF	TGCAGCGTTGGACAGGGGAATCAGCCCCAGCATTTT
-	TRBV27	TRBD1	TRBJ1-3	CASRQIAGTGFSSSGNTIYF	TGTGCCAGCAGGCAGATAGCAGGGACAGGGTTCTCGAGCTCTGGAAACACCATATATTTT
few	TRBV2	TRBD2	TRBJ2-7	CASSAASGGRWQYF	TGTGCCAGCAGTGCGGCAAGCGGGGGTCGGTGGCAGTACTTC
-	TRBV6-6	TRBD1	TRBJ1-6	CASTTGGWSPLHF	TGTGCCAGCACTACAGGGGGCTGGTCACCCCTCCACTTT
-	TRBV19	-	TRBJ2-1	CASNLGQANNNNEQFF	TGTGCCAGTAACCTGGGGCAGGCGAACAACAACAATGAGCAGTTCTTC
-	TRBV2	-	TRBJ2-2	CASTLAWGGELFF	TGTGCCAGCACACTAGCATGGGGCGGGGAGCTGTTTTTT
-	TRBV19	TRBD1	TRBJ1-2	CASSMPGQGYYGYTF	TGTGCCAGTAGTATGCCGGGACAGGGATACTATGGCTACACCTTC
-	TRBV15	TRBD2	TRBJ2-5	CATSRPGGPRETQYF	TGTGCCACCAGCAGGCCGGGGGGGCCCAGAGAGACCCAGTACTTC
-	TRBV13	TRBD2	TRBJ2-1	CASSSSRLAGEGEQFF	TGTGCCAGCAGCTCTTCCAGACTAGCGGGGGAGGGTGAGCAGTTCTTC
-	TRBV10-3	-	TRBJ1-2	CAISEAGVGYGYTF	TGTGCCATCAGTGAGGCAGGGGTGGGCTATGGCTACACCTTC
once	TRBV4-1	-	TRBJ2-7	CASSLTQGNEQYF	TGCGCCAGCAGCCTCACACAGGGAAACGAGCAGTACTTC
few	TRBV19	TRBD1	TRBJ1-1	CASSIWGQGNTEAFF	TGTGCCAGTAGTATTTGGGGACAGGGGAACACTGAAGCTTTCTTT
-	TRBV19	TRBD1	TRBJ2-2	CASRFDRVDTGELFF	TGTGCCAGTAGATTTGACAGGGTGGACACCGGGGAGCTGTTTTTT
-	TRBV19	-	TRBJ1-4	CASSLGARSNEKLFF	TGTGCCAGTAGTCTGGGGGCGCGGTCTAATGAAAAACTGTTTTTT
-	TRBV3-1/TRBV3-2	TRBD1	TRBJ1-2	CASSQPGGGKNYGYTF	TGTGCCAGCAGCCAACCCGGAGGGGGCAAAAACTATGGCTACACCTTC
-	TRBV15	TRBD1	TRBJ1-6	CATSRDRTGVYSPLHF	TGTGCCACCAGCAGAGACAGGACAGGGGTATATTCACCCCTCCACTTT
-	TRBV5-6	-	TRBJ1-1	CASSPSGGIGTEAFF	TGTGCCAGCAGCCCATCCGGGGGTATCGGCACTGAAGCTTTCTTT
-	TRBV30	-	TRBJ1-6	CAWSVQGRNSPLHF	TGTGCCTGGAGTGTACAGGGCAGGAATTCACCCCTCCACTTT
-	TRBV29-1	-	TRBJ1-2	CSVSPGGYGYTF	TGCAGCGTTAGTCCCGGGGGCTATGGCTACACCTTC
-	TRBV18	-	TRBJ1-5	CASSPSSNQPQHF	TGTGCCAGCTCACCGAGCAGCAATCAGCCCCAGCATTTT
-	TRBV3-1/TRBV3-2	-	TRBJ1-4	CASSRHRKGDEKLFF	TGTGCCAGCAGCCGCCACAGGAAGGGGGATGAAAAACTGTTTTTT
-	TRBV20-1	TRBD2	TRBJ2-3	CSASLPSGGITDTQYF	TGCAGTGCTAGTTTGCCTAGCGGGGGGATCACAGATACGCAGTATTTT
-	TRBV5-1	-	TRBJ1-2	CASSESLNYGYTF	TGCGCCAGCAGCGAGTCCTTAAACTATGGCTACACCTTC
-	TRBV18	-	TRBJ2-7	CASSPDRGGPYEQYF	TGTGCCAGCTCACCAGACAGGGGAGGGCCCTACGAGCAGTACTTC
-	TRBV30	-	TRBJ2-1	CAWKRGNEQFF	TGTGCCTGGAAAAGGGGAAATGAGCAGTTCTTC
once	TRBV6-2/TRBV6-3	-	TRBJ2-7	CASSPLAGANYEQYF	TGTGCCAGCAGCCCTTTGGCGGGGGCGAACTACGAGCAGTACTTC
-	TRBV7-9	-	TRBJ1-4	CASSLAWGPEKLFF	TGTGCCAGCAGCTTAGCATGGGGCCCTGAAAAACTGTTTTTT
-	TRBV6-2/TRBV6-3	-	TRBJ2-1	CASSYEKEYNEQFF	TGTGCCAGCAGTTACGAGAAGGAGTACAATGAGCAGTTCTTC
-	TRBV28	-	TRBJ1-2	CASIAGARANYGYTF	TGTGCCAGCATTGCCGGCGCCCGGGCTAACTATGGCTACACCTTC
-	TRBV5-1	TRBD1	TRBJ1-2	CASSFGQGAYYGYTF	TGCGCCAGCAGCTTCGGACAGGGGGCATACTATGGCTACACCTTC
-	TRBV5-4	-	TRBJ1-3	CASSFGAYSGNTIYF	TGTGCCAGCAGCTTTGGGGCCTACTCTGGAAACACCATATATTTT
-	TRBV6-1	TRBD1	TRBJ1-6	CASSDPLGQGDLNSPLHF	TGTGCCAGCAGTGACCCCCTGGGACAGGGGGACCTAAATTCACCCCTCCACTTT
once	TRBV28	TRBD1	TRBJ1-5	CASSPTGGASQPQHF	TGTGCCAGCAGTCCTACAGGGGGCGCCAGTCAGCCCCAGCATTTT
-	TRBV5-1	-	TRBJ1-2	CASSLADSYSYGYTF	TGCGCCAGCAGCTTGGCGGACAGCTACTCTTATGGCTACACCTTC
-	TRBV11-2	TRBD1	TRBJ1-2	CASSLRGTGDYGYTF	TGTGCCAGCAGCTTAAGGGGGACAGGGGACTATGGCTACACCTTC
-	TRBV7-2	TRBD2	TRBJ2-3	CASSLVTGGGTDTQYF	TGTGCCAGCAGCTTAGTTACGGGGGGGGGCACAGATACGCAGTATTTT